What follows describes a single T cell receptor (beta chain). This entry belongs to a study of blood T cell repertoires in COVID-19. Produced via immunoSEQ multiplex PCR; TCRdb's table is partial and in-frame only. The sample yields 95,000 or so clones, roughly nine tenths seen once. V shed 2 bases, J shed 7 bases, and the junction held 6 bases outside the gene matches. The CDR3 has 15 residues. The germline CDR1 and CDR2 sequences are MNHEY and SVGAGI. This TCR came from a woman in her sixties or seventies with acute or convalescent COVID-19. The rearrangement uses TRBV6-5 and TRBJ2-2; 8 bases map to TRBD1. The sequencing input was peripheral blood. CDR3 nucleotide sequence: TGTGCCAGCAGTTACAGGGACAGGCTTCACGGGGAGCTGTTTTTT. Protein product: CASSYRDRLHGELFF.